The 15 T cell receptor beta chains listed next were all sequenced from one sample in a study of cytomegalovirus exposure and HLA in healthy donors. Primers for the PCR totalled 60 Vbeta and 13 Jbeta. Some clones are missing from TCRdb's copy, which holds only in-frame ones; the method was immunoSEQ multiplex PCR. The sample includes 80,000 to 130,000 clones, roughly four fifths of them seen just once. Specimen: PBMCs. These receptors all come from a male donor in good health and CMV-seropositive.

In its sample, this clone was seen a few times. In DNA form, the CDR3 reads TGTGCCAGTAGTATCCTCCCCCAGGACGAGCAGTACTTC. Translation: CASSILPQDEQYF. The chain has TRBV19 and TRBJ2-7; no clear D gene. V lost 3 bases and J 5 bases, leaving 11 bases between the germline ends. There are 13 residues in the CDR3. Germline V gene lookup returns CDR1 LNHDA and CDR2 SQIVND (reference sequence).

The rearrangement joins TRBV4-2 to TRBJ1-1; 12 positions agree with TRBD1. The CDR3 spans 15 residues. Losses at the gene ends were 4 bases for V and 7 bases for J; bases not matched to a gene: 7. Germline values: CDR1 LGHNA, CDR2 YNFKEQ. CDR3 amino acids: CASSPRGQGAVEAFF. The CDR3 nucleotides read TGTGCCAGCAGCCCAAGGGGACAGGGGGCTGTTGAAGCTTTCTTT.

This chain uses TRBV18 with TRBJ2-6, with D possibly TRBD1 on 5 matching bases. Trimming removed 5 bases from V and 2 bases from J, with 10 bases in between. Germline V CDR1 and CDR2: KGHSH, LQKENI. The CDR3 loop spans 15 amino acids. CDR3 coding DNA: TGTGCCAGCTCAGAAGGGGCGGCTGGGGCCAACGTCCTGACTTTC. Its translation is CASSEGAAGANVLTF.

This sequence joins TRBV19 and TRBJ1-6, with 7 bases matching TRBD1. This CDR3 region has 16 residues. The junction had 14 bases not matched to a gene; V was cut back by 5 bases and J by 10 bases. CDR1 and CDR2 from the germline V gene are LNHDA and SQIVND (reference sequence). CDR3 sequence: CASSPDRANLHSPLHF. The CDR3 coding sequence is TGTGCCAGTAGTCCTGACAGGGCGAATTTGCACTCACCCCTCCACTTT.

The gene calls are TRBV7-9 and TRBJ2-3; 12 bases match TRBD2. The V gene end was trimmed by 6 bases and the J gene end by 6 bases; junction bases not matched to a gene: 7. The CDR3 is 15 residues long. The germline CDR1 and CDR2 sequences are SEHNR and FQNEAQ (reference sequence). CDR3 loop: CASSSSGGAGDTQYF. In DNA form, the CDR3 reads TGTGCCAGCAGTTCTAGCGGGGGGGCCGGGGATACGCAGTATTTT. Based on the CDR3 plus reference TRBV7-9 and TRBJ2-3, the full variable domain is DTGVSQNPRHKITKRGQNVTFRCDPISEHNRLYWYRQTLGQGPEFLTYFQNEAQLEKSRLLSDRFSAERPKGSFSTLEIQRTEQGDSAMYLCASSSSGGAGDTQYFGPGTRLTVL.

The chain is built from TRBV4-2 and TRBJ2-3; 8 nucleotides align to TRBD2. Germline lookup yields CDR1 LGHNA and CDR2 YNFKEQ. J gave up 2 bases and V 0 bases, and 7 bases lay outside the gene matches. The CDR3 is 17 amino acids. The CDR3 coding sequence is TGTGCCAGCAGCCAAGAAACGGCGGGGGGTACCACAGATACGCAGTATTTT. Protein product: CASSQETAGGTTDTQYF.

This sequence joins TRBV11-3 and TRBJ2-5; D remains ambiguous. The length of the CDR3 is 12 residues. CDR1 and CDR2 from the germline V gene are SGHNT and YENEEA. V was shortened by 0 bases and J by 4 bases, with 3 bases between the two germline ends. This CDR3 reads CASSLDLETQYF. CDR3 bases: TGTGCCAGCAGCTTAGATCTAGAGACCCAGTACTTC.

This clone was picked up one time. CDR3 region: CASSLVGAELFF. The DNA for the CDR3 is TGTGCCAGCAGCTTAGTTGGGGCGGAGCTGTTTTTT. The chain combines TRBV7-2 with TRBJ2-2; D might be TRBD1 (5 bases). The CDR3 spans 12 residues. The V end was cut by 1 base, the J end by 10 bases, with 7 bases between. CDR1 SGHTA and CDR2 FQGNSA come from the germline V gene.

V and J are TRBV11-2 and TRBJ2-2; 8 nucleotides align to TRBD1. Germline lookup yields CDR1 SGHAT and CDR2 FQNNGV. The J segment lost 0 bases and the V segment lost 3 bases, leaving 0 bases of the junction unmatched. This CDR3 contains 15 residues. CDR3: CASSLDRANTGELFF. CDR3 nucleotide sequence: TGTGCCAGCAGCTTGGACAGGGCGAACACCGGGGAGCTGTTTTTT.

This clone was seen just once. This may stem from a read error, because a much larger clone lies one nucleotide away. The rearrangement uses TRBV28 and TRBJ1-1; D remains ambiguous. Trimming left V 1 base short and J 1 base short, with 7 bases between. The CDR3 sequence is 14 residues long. Per germline, CDR1 MDHEN and CDR2 SYDVKM. The CDR3 nucleotides read TGTGCCAGCAGTTTATTTCGGGAGAACACTGAAGCTTTCTTT. This sequence encodes CASSLFRENTEAFF. The entire variable domain, with the rest obtained from reference TRBV28 and TRBJ1-1, is as follows: DVKVTQSSRYLVKRTGEKVFLECVQDMDHENMFWYRQDPGLGLRLIYFSYDVKMKEKGDIPEGYSVSREKKERFSLILESASTNQTSMYLCASSLFRENTEAFFGQGTRLTVV.

This clone was observed a single time. This chain joins TRBV4-3 and TRBJ2-1, with TRBD2 identical over 11 bases. The junction had 6 bases not matched to a gene; V was cut back by 3 bases and J by 8 bases. CDR3 length: 15 residues. Germline lookup yields CDR1 LGHNA and CDR2 YSLEER. The CDR3 bases are TGCGCCAGCAGCCATAGCGGGGGGGCCCCGGATGAGCAGTTCTTC. Protein sequence: CASSHSGGAPDEQFF.

As DNA, the CDR3 is TGTGCCAGTCCCTTGCCGGGACAGGGACCCTACGAGCAGTACTTC. Residues: CASPLPGQGPYEQYF. This chain connects TRBV10-3 to TRBJ2-7, with 9 bases that match TRBD1. The CDR3 consists of 15 residues. Germline CDR1 reads ENHRY; CDR2 reads SYGVKD. J was trimmed by 2 bases and V by 10 bases; bases with no gene match: 12.

With respect to this clone: Germline is not matched at one junction end, which may reflect a read error. The chain recombines TRBV7-9 with TRBJ1-3; 10 bases agree with TRBD1. CDR1 and CDR2 from the germline V gene are SEHNR and FQNEAQ (reference sequence). This CDR3 comprises 16 residues. The CDR3 bases are TGTTCCAGCAGCTCCCGACAGGGGGCCACTGGAAACACCATATATTTT. Translating it yields CSSSSRQGATGNTIYF.

The chain links TRBV16 to TRBJ1-4; D gene uncertain. Germline values: CDR1 KGHSY, CDR2 FQNENV. This CDR3 region has 17 residues. V gave up 0 bases and J gave up 7 bases, with 18 bases separating them. Written as DNA, the CDR3 is TGTGCCAGCAGCCAATCTCGGGGAGCCGGAGGTGGTGAAAAACTGTTTTTT. It is translated as CASSQSRGAGGGEKLFF.

This clone was observed a few times. This sequence joins TRBV4-1 and TRBJ1-1; D unresolved. Germline loops: CDR1 MGHRA, CDR2 YSYEKL. V shed 0 bases and J shed 1 base, with 15 bases lying between them. The CDR3 covers 17 residues. Here the CDR3 DNA reads TGCGCCAGCAGCCAAGAATCCGCCCGATCCAGGAACACTGAAGCTTTCTTT. Protein: CASSQESARSRNTEAFF.